This passage covers 25 T cell receptor beta chains from one sample sequenced in a study of shared clonotypes between healthy human individuals. Generated by immunoSEQ multiplex PCR, the TCRdb table keeps only in-frame clones and is missing some. The table has hundreds of thousands of clones, about 92% seen once. Positively selected for CCR7, the CD45RO-negative cells used as naive CD8 cells excluded terminally differentiated effector memory CD45RA+ cells. The sample consisted of naive CD8+ T cells sorted from blood. These receptors originate from a man aged 25 to 40 in good health.

The J gene is TRBJ1-4, the V gene TRBV27; tentative D call: TRBD1 (6 bases). Per germline, CDR1 MNHEY and CDR2 SMNVEV (reference sequence). V was clipped by 4 bases and J by 8 bases, with 14 bases between them. The CDR3 has 14 residues. Written as DNA, the CDR3 is TGTGCCAGCAGTTCTCAGGGTGGGGGCGAAAAACTGTTTTTT. It encodes CASSSQGGGEKLFF.

The J gene is TRBJ2-6, the V gene TRBV5-4; a possible D gene is TRBD2 (6 bases). V was clipped by 4 bases and J by 4 bases, with 15 bases between them. The CDR3 has 16 amino acids. Germline V CDR1 and CDR2: SGHNT, YYREEE (reference sequence). The CDR3 region has the DNA TGTGCCAGCAGCGGGGGGACGGAGAAAGGGGCCAACGTCCTGACTTTC. The encoded protein is CASSGGTEKGANVLTF.

The V gene is TRBV4-3, the J gene TRBJ2-3, with TRBD2 matching 11 bases. Germline loops: CDR1 LGHNA, CDR2 YSLEER. After removal of 3 bases from V and 1 base from J, the junction contained 6 bases not matched to a gene. The CDR3 consists of 17 residues. CDR3 loop: CASSHSRTSGRTDTQYF. The CDR3 region has the DNA TGCGCCAGCAGCCATTCGAGGACTAGCGGGCGCACAGATACGCAGTATTTT.

The chain has TRBV4-3 and TRBJ1-3, with D unresolved. The CDR3 length is 15 residues. Germline assignment: CDR1 LGHNA and CDR2 YSLEER. Trimming removed 0 bases at V and 0 bases at J, with 6 bases between. CDR3 region: CASSQEADSGNTIYF. The CDR3, as DNA: TGCGCCAGCAGCCAAGAAGCCGACTCTGGAAACACCATATATTTT.

The CDR3, as DNA: TGTGCCAGCAGTATGGACAGTGCCGTTCTTGCTTTCTTT. It translates to CASSMDSAVLAFF. This chain uses TRBV6-5 with TRBJ1-1; D perhaps matches TRBD1 (6 bases). Germline lookup yields CDR1 MNHEY and CDR2 SVGAGI. CDR3 size: 13 residues. Trimming cost V 5 bases and J 11 bases, with 18 bases left between them.

This sequence joins TRBV29-1 and TRBJ2-1; a possible D gene is TRBD1 (6 bases). There are 12 residues in the CDR3. Trimming took off 7 bases at V and 5 bases at J, with 12 bases between the two ends. CDR1 is SQVTM, CDR2 ANQGSEA, per germline. As DNA, the CDR3 is TGCAGCGCCCAGACAGGAGACAATGAGCAGTTCTTC. Translating gives CSAQTGDNEQFF.

This clone occurred a few times. A far larger clone is a single base away, which makes a read error likely. The same CDR3 also results from other DNA sequences found in this sample. The chain joins TRBV28 to TRBJ2-1; the D is unclear. The V gene lost 1 base and the J gene lost 8 bases, with 3 bases spanning the gap. The CDR3 contains 11 residues. Germline CDR1 reads MDHEN; CDR2 reads SYDVKM. The CDR3, as DNA: TGTGCCAGCAGTTTATACTATGAGCAGTTCTTC. Translated: CASSLYYEQFF.

This chain joins TRBV10-1 and TRBJ2-2; D may be TRBD1 (5 bases). Trimming left V 10 bases short and J 1 base short, with 13 bases between. The V gene's germline CDR1 is WNHNN and CDR2 SYGVQD (reference sequence). This CDR3 spans 14 amino acids. The CDR3 DNA reads TGCGCCACCCGAACCCAGGGGAACACCGGGGAGCTGTTTTTT. Protein: CATRTQGNTGELFF.

This chain uses TRBV6-8 with TRBJ1-1, with D perhaps TRBD1 (6 bases). V lost 9 bases and J lost 6, with 14 bases in between. The CDR3 sequence is 12 residues long. CDR1 is MNHGY, CDR2 SAAAGT, per germline. In nucleotides, the CDR3 is TGTGCCAGGTTGACAGGTCCCCCTGAAGCTTTCTTT. As protein: CARLTGPPEAFF.

This clone was detected a few times. The V gene is TRBV6-1, the J gene TRBJ1-2; D is unresolved. Per the germline V gene, CDR1 is MNHNS and CDR2 is SASEGT. The CDR3 is made up of 11 amino acids. Deletions cut 8 bases from V and 6 bases from J, with 10 bases between. CDR3 sequence reads: CASLGRDGYTF. The CDR3 nucleotides are TGTGCCAGCCTCGGCCGCGATGGCTACACCTTC.

The chain has TRBV7-8 and TRBJ2-7; maybe TRBD1 (6 bases). Germline lookup yields CDR1 SGHVS and CDR2 FQNEAQ. V was cut by 0 bases and J by 7 bases, with 13 bases left in between. The length of the CDR3 is 14 residues. The CDR3 DNA sequence: TGTGCCAGCAGCTTAGCTACAGGGATGAGGGAGCAGTACTTC. The encoded protein is CASSLATGMREQYF. Combining the CDR3 with reference TRBV7-8 and TRBJ2-7 gives the whole variable domain GAGVSQSPRYKVAKRGQDVALRCDPISGHVSLFWYQQALGQGPEFLTYFQNEAQLDKSGLPSDRFFAERPEGSVSTLKIQRTQQEDSAVYLCASSLATGMREQYFGPGTRLTVT.

This chain connects TRBV27 to TRBJ2-1, with D possibly matching TRBD2 (5 bases). The CDR3 has 12 residues. CDR1 is MNHEY and CDR2 is SMNVEV in the germline V gene (reference sequence). The ends were cut back, 5 bases at V and 9 bases at J, with 11 bases in the middle. In DNA, the CDR3 is TGTGCCAGCAGTATTGGACTTCCTGAGCAGTTCTTC. Translating gives CASSIGLPEQFF.

This clone was seen just once. The J gene is TRBJ2-3, the V gene TRBV27, with 8 bases matching TRBD1. Germline assignment: CDR1 MNHEY and CDR2 SMNVEV (reference sequence). The CDR3 has 13 residues. J lost 7 bases, V lost 4 bases, and 4 bases had no gene match. The CDR3 is CASSSDRGHTQYF. DNA of the CDR3: TGTGCCAGCAGTTCAGACAGGGGTCATACGCAGTATTTT.

The rearrangement links TRBV7-4 to TRBJ2-3, with D perhaps TRBD2 (5 bases). CDR3 length equals 16 residues. Trimming cost V 2 bases and J 2 bases, with 14 bases left between them. Germline CDR1 SGHVT, CDR2 SQSDAQ. The CDR3 nucleotides read TGTGCCAGCAGCTTATCGGAGGAAAGAACCACAGATACGCAGTATTTT. It yields the protein CASSLSEERTTDTQYF.

CDR3 coding DNA: TGTGCCAGCAGGGACTGTAGCGGGGACTTTTCCCCCGAGCAGTACTTC. It specifies CASRDCSGDFSPEQYF. J is TRBJ2-7 and V is TRBV21-1; TRBD2, the D gene given by the table, was not confirmed from the DNA. TRBV21-1 is a pseudogene segment. The CDR3 spans 16 residues.

The chain joins TRBV7-9 to TRBJ2-1; D uncertain. V lost 2 bases to trimming and J lost 8 bases, with 16 bases between them. Germline V gene lookup returns CDR1 SEHNR and CDR2 FQNEAQ (reference sequence). The CDR3 runs 15 residues. This chain's CDR3 is CASSLILGTSDEQFF. The CDR3 nucleotides are TGTGCCAGCAGCTTAATCCTAGGCACTTCTGATGAGCAGTTCTTC. The full variable domain, in which reference TRBV7-9 and TRBJ2-1 provide the parts outside the CDR3, is DTGVSQNPRHKITKRGQNVTFRCDPISEHNRLYWYRQTLGQGPEFLTYFQNEAQLEKSRLLSDRFSAERPKGSFSTLEIQRTEQGDSAMYLCASSLILGTSDEQFFGPGTRLTVL.

The chain carries TRBV4-3 and TRBJ2-1, with D unresolved. In germline, CDR1 is LGHNA, CDR2 YSLEER. With 0 bases removed from V and 7 bases from J, the gap between germline ends came to 22 bases. This CDR3 has 18 residues. The CDR3 sequence is CASSQDVIWGFDGNEQFF. CDR3 DNA: TGCGCCAGCAGCCAAGATGTGATATGGGGATTCGACGGTAATGAGCAGTTCTTC.

V and J are TRBV29-1 and TRBJ2-2; tentative D call: TRBD1 (5 bases). CDR1 SQVTM and CDR2 ANQGSEA come from the germline V gene. This CDR3 contains 13 residues. Trimming stripped 0 bases from V and 6 bases from J, with 8 bases between. This CDR3 is CSVEDMTAGELFF. CDR3 nucleotide sequence: TGCAGCGTTGAAGATATGACAGCCGGGGAGCTGTTTTTT.

A word on this clone: The identical CDR3 is also encoded by other nucleotide sequences in the sample. V gene TRBV9 combines with J gene TRBJ2-3, with no clear D. CDR3 length: 15 residues. Germline V gene data show CDR1 as SGDLS and CDR2 as YYNGEE. With 0 bases removed from V and 0 bases from J, the gap between germline ends came to 8 bases. CDR3: CASSVGVASTDTQYF. CDR3 nucleotide sequence: TGTGCCAGCAGCGTAGGTGTGGCTAGCACAGATACGCAGTATTTT. Full variable domain (rest looked up from reference TRBV9 and TRBJ2-3): DSGVTQTPKHLITATGQRVTLRCSPRSGDLSVYWYQQSLDQGLQFLIQYYNGEERAKGNILERFSAQQFPDLHSELNLSSLELGDSALYFCASSVGVASTDTQYFGPGTRLTVL.

This clone has a single count. This chain connects TRBV11-2 to TRBJ2-7, with 7 bases matching TRBD2. This CDR3 contains 18 residues. V shed 2 bases, J shed 2 bases, and the junction held 15 bases outside the gene matches. In germline, CDR1 is SGHAT, CDR2 FQNNGV. The CDR3 region has the DNA TGTGCCAGCAGCTTAATGATCGGGGGAGGGCTTGGGGCCTACGAGCAGTACTTC. Amino acids: CASSLMIGGGLGAYEQYF.

The chain joins TRBV6-6 to TRBJ2-5; maybe TRBD1 (5 bases). The CDR3 is 16 amino acids. V lost 5 bases and J lost 0, with 16 bases in between. CDR1 is MNHNY, CDR2 SVGAGI, per germline (reference sequence). CDR3 bases: TGTGCCAGCAGTCGTAATCGGACACCCTACCAAGAGACCCAGTACTTC. Protein product: CASSRNRTPYQETQYF.

This chain links TRBV29-1 with TRBJ2-1, with 8 positions matching TRBD2. The CDR3 is 16 residues long. Germline V gene sequence: CDR1 SQVTM, CDR2 ANQGSEA. The trim removed 0 bases at V and 6 bases at J, leaving 10 bases unmatched. CDR3 DNA sequence: TGCAGCGTTGAAGACAGGACTAGCAGGCCCGTCAATGAGCAGTTCTTC. Its translation is CSVEDRTSRPVNEQFF.

Only one count was recorded for this clone. The chain is built from TRBV7-6 and TRBJ2-1; 7 bases line up with TRBD1. The CDR3 loop spans 14 amino acids. The V and J ends lost 5 bases and 4 bases, in that order; junction bases with no gene match: 5. Germline V CDR1 and CDR2: SGHVS, FNYEAQ. CDR3 sequence reads: CASSGTVGYNEQFF. As DNA, the CDR3 is TGTGCCAGCAGCGGGACAGTGGGGTACAATGAGCAGTTCTTC. The full variable domain, in which reference TRBV7-6 and TRBJ2-1 provide the parts outside the CDR3, is GAGVSQSPRYKVTKRGQDVALRCDPISGHVSLYWYRQALGQGPEFLTYFNYEAQQDKSGLPNDRFSAERPEGSISTLTIQRTEQRDSAMYRCASSGTVGYNEQFFGPGTRLTVL.

This clone was seen a single time. The V gene is TRBV4-1, the J gene TRBJ2-7; TRBD2 matches 7 bases. After removal of 0 bases from V and 4 bases from J, the junction contained 9 bases not matched to a gene. CDR1 MGHRA and CDR2 YSYEKL come from the germline V gene. The CDR3 spans 16 residues. The DNA of the CDR3 is TGCGCCAGCAGCCAAGAGGGAGGGGCCCGCTGGTACGAGCAGTACTTC. Amino acids: CASSQEGGARWYEQYF.

The genes are TRBV18 and TRBJ1-1; D is ambiguous. Looked up from germline, CDR1 is KGHSH and CDR2 is LQKENI. The germline V and J ends were trimmed by 5 bases and 5 bases, with 9 bases remaining between them. This CDR3 is 12 amino acids long. The CDR3: CASSSPLTEAFF. The CDR3 region has the DNA TGTGCCAGCTCATCTCCTCTAACTGAAGCTTTCTTT.